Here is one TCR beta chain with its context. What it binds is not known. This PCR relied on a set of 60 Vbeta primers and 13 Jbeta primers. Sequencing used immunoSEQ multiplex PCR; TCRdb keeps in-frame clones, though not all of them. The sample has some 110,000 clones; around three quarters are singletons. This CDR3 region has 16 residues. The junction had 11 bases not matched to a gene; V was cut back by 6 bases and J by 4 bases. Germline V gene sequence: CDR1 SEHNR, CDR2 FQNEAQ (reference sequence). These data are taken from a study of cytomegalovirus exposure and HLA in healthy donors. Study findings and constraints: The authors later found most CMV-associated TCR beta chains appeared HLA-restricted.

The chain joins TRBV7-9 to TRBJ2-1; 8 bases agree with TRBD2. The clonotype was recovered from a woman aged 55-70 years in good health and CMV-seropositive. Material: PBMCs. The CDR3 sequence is CASRRLASSEYNEQFF. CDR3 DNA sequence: TGTGCCAGCAGGAGACTAGCGAGTTCCGAATACAATGAGCAGTTCTTC.